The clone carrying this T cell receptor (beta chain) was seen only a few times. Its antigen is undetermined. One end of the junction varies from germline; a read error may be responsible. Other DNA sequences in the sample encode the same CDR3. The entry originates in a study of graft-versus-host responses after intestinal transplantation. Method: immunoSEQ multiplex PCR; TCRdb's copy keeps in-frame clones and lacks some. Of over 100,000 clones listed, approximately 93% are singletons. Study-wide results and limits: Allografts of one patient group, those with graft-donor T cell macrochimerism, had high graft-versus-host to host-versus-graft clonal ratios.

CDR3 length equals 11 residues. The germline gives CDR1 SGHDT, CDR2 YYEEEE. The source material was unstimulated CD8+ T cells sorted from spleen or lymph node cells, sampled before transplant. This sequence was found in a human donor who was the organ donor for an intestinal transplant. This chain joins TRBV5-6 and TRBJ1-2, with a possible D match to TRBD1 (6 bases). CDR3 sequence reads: CASSLGEGGPF. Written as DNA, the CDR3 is TGTGCCAGCAGCTTGGGTGAGGGGGGTCCTTTC.